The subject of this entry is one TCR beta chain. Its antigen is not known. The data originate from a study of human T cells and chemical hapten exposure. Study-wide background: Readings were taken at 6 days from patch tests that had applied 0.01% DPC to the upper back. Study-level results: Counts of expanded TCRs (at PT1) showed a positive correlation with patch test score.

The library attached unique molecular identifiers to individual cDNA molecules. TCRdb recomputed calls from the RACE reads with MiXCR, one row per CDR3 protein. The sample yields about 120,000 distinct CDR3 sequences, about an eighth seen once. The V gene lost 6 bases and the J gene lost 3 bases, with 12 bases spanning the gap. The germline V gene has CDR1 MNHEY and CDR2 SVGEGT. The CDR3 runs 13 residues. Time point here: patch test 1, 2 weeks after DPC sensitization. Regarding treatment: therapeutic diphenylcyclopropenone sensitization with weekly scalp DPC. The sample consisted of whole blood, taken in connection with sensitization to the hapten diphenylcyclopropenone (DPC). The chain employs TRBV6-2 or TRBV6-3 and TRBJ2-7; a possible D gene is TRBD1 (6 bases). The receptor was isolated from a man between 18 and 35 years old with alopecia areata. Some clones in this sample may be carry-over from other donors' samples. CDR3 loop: CASSRDTNYEQYV. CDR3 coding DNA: TGTGCCAGCAGCCGGGACACTAACTACGAGCAGTACGTC.